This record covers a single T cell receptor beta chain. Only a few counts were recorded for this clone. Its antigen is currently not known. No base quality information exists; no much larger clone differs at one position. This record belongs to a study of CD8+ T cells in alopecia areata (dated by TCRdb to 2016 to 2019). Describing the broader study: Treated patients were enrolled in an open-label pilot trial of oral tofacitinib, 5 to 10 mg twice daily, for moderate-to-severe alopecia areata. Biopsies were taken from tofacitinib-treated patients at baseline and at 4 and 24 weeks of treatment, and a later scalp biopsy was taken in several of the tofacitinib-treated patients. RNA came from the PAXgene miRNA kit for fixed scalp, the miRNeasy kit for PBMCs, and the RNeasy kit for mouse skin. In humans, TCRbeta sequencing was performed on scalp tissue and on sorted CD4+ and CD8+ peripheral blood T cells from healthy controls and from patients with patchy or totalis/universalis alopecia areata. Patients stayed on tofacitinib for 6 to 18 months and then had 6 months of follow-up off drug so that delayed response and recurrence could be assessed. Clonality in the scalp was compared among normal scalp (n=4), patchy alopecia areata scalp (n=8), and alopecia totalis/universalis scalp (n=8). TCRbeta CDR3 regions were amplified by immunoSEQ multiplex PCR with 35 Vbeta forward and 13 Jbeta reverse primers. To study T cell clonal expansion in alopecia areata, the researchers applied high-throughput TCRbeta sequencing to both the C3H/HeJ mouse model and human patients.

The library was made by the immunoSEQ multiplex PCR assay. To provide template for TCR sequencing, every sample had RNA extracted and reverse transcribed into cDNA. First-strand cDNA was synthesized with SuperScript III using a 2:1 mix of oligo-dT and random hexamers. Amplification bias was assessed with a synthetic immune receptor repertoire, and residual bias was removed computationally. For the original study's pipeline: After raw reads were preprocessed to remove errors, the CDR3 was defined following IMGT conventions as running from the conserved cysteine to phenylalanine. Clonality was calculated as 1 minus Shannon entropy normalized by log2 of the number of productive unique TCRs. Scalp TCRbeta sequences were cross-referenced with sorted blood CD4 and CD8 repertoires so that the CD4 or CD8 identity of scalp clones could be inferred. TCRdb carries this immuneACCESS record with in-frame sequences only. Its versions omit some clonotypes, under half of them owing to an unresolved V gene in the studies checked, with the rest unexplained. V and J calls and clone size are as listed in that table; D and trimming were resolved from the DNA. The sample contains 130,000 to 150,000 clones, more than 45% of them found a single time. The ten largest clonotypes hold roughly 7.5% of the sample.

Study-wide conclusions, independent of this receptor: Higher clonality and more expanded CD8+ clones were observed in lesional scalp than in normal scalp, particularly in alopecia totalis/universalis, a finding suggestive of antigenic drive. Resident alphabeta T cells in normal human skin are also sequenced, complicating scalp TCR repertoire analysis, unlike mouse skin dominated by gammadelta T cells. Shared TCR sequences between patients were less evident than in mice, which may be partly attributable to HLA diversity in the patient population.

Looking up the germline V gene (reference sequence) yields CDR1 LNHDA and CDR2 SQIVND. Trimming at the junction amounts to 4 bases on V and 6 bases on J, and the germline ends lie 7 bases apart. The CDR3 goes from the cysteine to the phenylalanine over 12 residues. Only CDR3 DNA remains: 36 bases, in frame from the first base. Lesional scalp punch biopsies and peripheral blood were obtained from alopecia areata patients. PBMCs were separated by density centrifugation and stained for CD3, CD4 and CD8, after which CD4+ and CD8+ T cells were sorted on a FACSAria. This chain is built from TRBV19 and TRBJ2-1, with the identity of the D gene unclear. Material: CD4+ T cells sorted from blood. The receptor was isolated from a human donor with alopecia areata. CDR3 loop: CASSTRGNEQFF. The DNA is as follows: TGTGCCAGTAGTACCCGCGGCAATGAGCAGTTCTTC.